The rows below give T cell receptor beta chains drawn from one sample of a study of CD8 T cells in Susac syndrome. TCRdb fed the immunoSEQ multiplex PCR reads into MiXCR, producing one record per CDR3 protein. The table includes about 210,000 distinct CDR3 sequences, around 93% detected once. Source material: CD4+ T cells from PBMCs. All receptors derive from a human donor with Susac syndrome. Each CDR3 is given with its conserved first and last residue. Fields, in order: V gene, CDR3 length, D gene, J gene, clone size, CDR3 DNA, CDR3 protein. A D gene is named only where the DNA matches it firmly. Clone sizes are given selectively: once, few, many, or a class where the clone is expanded.

v_call: TRBV12-5
cdr3_length: 13
d_call: TRBD1
j_call: TRBJ2-7
clone_size: .
cdr3_nt: TGTGCTAGTGGACGGGACAGCTCCTACGAGCAGTACTTC
cdr3_aa: CASGRDSSYEQYF

v_call: TRBV19
cdr3_length: 13
d_call: .
j_call: TRBJ1-6
clone_size: .
cdr3_nt: TGTGCCAGTAGTCTACAGGGAACATCACCCCTCCACTTT
cdr3_aa: CASSLQGTSPLHF

v_call: TRBV20-1
cdr3_length: 13
d_call: .
j_call: TRBJ2-3
clone_size: .
cdr3_nt: TGCAGTGCTAGAGACCACCGGGAAGATACGCAGTATTTT
cdr3_aa: CSARDHREDTQYF

v_call: TRBV27
cdr3_length: 17
d_call: .
j_call: TRBJ1-1
clone_size: .
cdr3_nt: TGTGCCAGCAGCATGACCGGCAGGGCTACTAGGAACACTGAAGCTTTCTTT
cdr3_aa: CASSMTGRATRNTEAFF

v_call: TRBV6-5
cdr3_length: 14
d_call: .
j_call: TRBJ1-1
clone_size: .
cdr3_nt: TGTGCCAGCAGTCGGGACCGCGGAGGGGGTGAAGCTTTCTTT
cdr3_aa: CASSRDRGGGEAFF

v_call: TRBV5-6
cdr3_length: 13
d_call: .
j_call: TRBJ2-1
clone_size: .
cdr3_nt: TGTGCCAGCAGCCCGGGCCCGTCCAATGAGCAGTTCTTC
cdr3_aa: CASSPGPSNEQFF

v_call: TRBV20-1
cdr3_length: 13
d_call: .
j_call: TRBJ1-2
clone_size: once
cdr3_nt: TGCAGTGCTAATGAGGGGACAACGGATGGCTACACCTTC
cdr3_aa: CSANEGTTDGYTF

v_call: TRBV18
cdr3_length: 14
d_call: TRBD1
j_call: TRBJ2-5
clone_size: .
cdr3_nt: TGTGCCAGCTCACCACTAGGGGGCGACCAGACCCAGTACTTC
cdr3_aa: CASSPLGGDQTQYF

v_call: TRBV10-3
cdr3_length: 14
d_call: .
j_call: TRBJ2-5
clone_size: .
cdr3_nt: TGTGCCATCAGTGAGACGGATAAGCAAGAGACCCAGTACTTC
cdr3_aa: CAISETDKQETQYF

v_call: TRBV30
cdr3_length: 13
d_call: .
j_call: TRBJ1-2
clone_size: .
cdr3_nt: TGTGCCTGCAATCACAGGGATGGCTATGGCTACACCTTC
cdr3_aa: CACNHRDGYGYTF

v_call: TRBV9
cdr3_length: 13
d_call: .
j_call: TRBJ1-5
clone_size: .
cdr3_nt: TGTGCCAGCAGCGTAGATGTCAATCAGCCCCAGCATTTT
cdr3_aa: CASSVDVNQPQHF

v_call: TRBV5-4
cdr3_length: 14
d_call: .
j_call: TRBJ2-7
clone_size: .
cdr3_nt: TGTGCCAGCAGCTCCGCCCAGGGTTCCTACGAGCAGTACTTC
cdr3_aa: CASSSAQGSYEQYF

v_call: TRBV7-9
cdr3_length: 15
d_call: TRBD1
j_call: TRBJ1-1
clone_size: .
cdr3_nt: TGTGCCAGCAGCCCCCAAGGGGGCATGAACACTGAAGCTTTCTTT
cdr3_aa: CASSPQGGMNTEAFF

v_call: TRBV3-1
cdr3_length: 14
d_call: TRBD1
j_call: TRBJ2-5
clone_size: few
cdr3_nt: TGTGCCAGCAGTCGACAGGGCGGCCAAGAGACCCAGTACTTC
cdr3_aa: CASSRQGGQETQYF

v_call: TRBV12-3/TRBV12-4
cdr3_length: 16
d_call: TRBD2
j_call: TRBJ2-1
clone_size: .
cdr3_nt: TGTGCCAGCAGTTCTGCGGGGGTCGGCGGTCACAATGAGCAGTTCTTC
cdr3_aa: CASSSAGVGGHNEQFF

v_call: TRBV30
cdr3_length: 14
d_call: .
j_call: TRBJ1-1
clone_size: once
cdr3_nt: TGTGCCTGGAGTTCGAAGGGAGGGTACACTGAAGCTTTCTTT
cdr3_aa: CAWSSKGGYTEAFF

v_call: TRBV20-1
cdr3_length: 15
d_call: .
j_call: TRBJ1-5
clone_size: .
cdr3_nt: TGCAGTGCTAGAGGTTGGAGGGGTGAGCATCAGCCCCAGCATTTT
cdr3_aa: CSARGWRGEHQPQHF

v_call: TRBV5-1
cdr3_length: 13
d_call: .
j_call: TRBJ1-1
clone_size: .
cdr3_nt: TGCGCCAGCAGCTTGGCCGGGGCCACTGAAGCTTTCTTT
cdr3_aa: CASSLAGATEAFF

v_call: TRBV30
cdr3_length: 14
d_call: .
j_call: TRBJ1-6
clone_size: .
cdr3_nt: TGTGCCTGGAGTGTATTGTTGGGGGACTCACCCCTCCACTTT
cdr3_aa: CAWSVLLGDSPLHF

v_call: TRBV6-2/TRBV6-3
cdr3_length: 12
d_call: .
j_call: TRBJ1-2
clone_size: .
cdr3_nt: TGTGCCAGCAGTTACTCGACAGGAGTTTACACCTTC
cdr3_aa: CASSYSTGVYTF

v_call: TRBV20-1
cdr3_length: 19
d_call: TRBD2
j_call: TRBJ2-3
clone_size: .
cdr3_nt: TGCAGTGCTCCCCCACTAGCGGGGGCCGCCGGTAAGAGCACAGATACGCAGTATTTT
cdr3_aa: CSAPPLAGAAGKSTDTQYF

v_call: TRBV5-1
cdr3_length: 13
d_call: .
j_call: TRBJ1-1
clone_size: .
cdr3_nt: TGCGCCAGCAGCTTGGGGGGGGCTCATGGGGCTTTCTTT
cdr3_aa: CASSLGGAHGAFF

v_call: TRBV7-9
cdr3_length: 17
d_call: .
j_call: TRBJ2-7
clone_size: .
cdr3_nt: TGTGCCAGCAGCCTAAGGGGGGGCGGACAGGCCTCCTACGAGCAGTACTTC
cdr3_aa: CASSLRGGGQASYEQYF

v_call: TRBV1
cdr3_length: 15
d_call: .
j_call: TRBJ2-4
clone_size: .
cdr3_nt: TGCACCAGCAGCCCACGGGGGAAACCCAAAAACATTCAGTACTTC
cdr3_aa: CTSSPRGKPKNIQYF

v_call: TRBV5-5
cdr3_length: 15
d_call: TRBD1
j_call: TRBJ2-3
clone_size: .
cdr3_nt: TGTGCCAGCAGCTTGAGGACAGGGAGCACAGATACGCAGTATTTT
cdr3_aa: CASSLRTGSTDTQYF

v_call: TRBV15
cdr3_length: 14
d_call: .
j_call: TRBJ2-7
clone_size: .
cdr3_nt: TGTGCCACCAGTGTTAGAACAGGGTTCGACGAGCAGTACTTC
cdr3_aa: CATSVRTGFDEQYF

v_call: TRBV5-1
cdr3_length: 20
d_call: TRBD2
j_call: TRBJ2-7
clone_size: .
cdr3_nt: TGCGCCAGCAGCCCAACGGAACCGGGACTAGCGGGTTCGAGCTCCTACGAGCAGTACTTC
cdr3_aa: CASSPTEPGLAGSSSYEQYF

v_call: TRBV5-1
cdr3_length: 13
d_call: .
j_call: TRBJ1-2
clone_size: few
cdr3_nt: TGCGCCAGCAGCTTGGACGGCAAGGGGGGCTACACCTTC
cdr3_aa: CASSLDGKGGYTF

v_call: TRBV4-2
cdr3_length: 14
d_call: TRBD2
j_call: TRBJ2-7
clone_size: once
cdr3_nt: TGTGCCAGCAGCCCGCCTAGCGGGGCCTACGAGCAGTACTTC
cdr3_aa: CASSPPSGAYEQYF

v_call: TRBV7-6
cdr3_length: 16
d_call: .
j_call: TRBJ1-3
clone_size: .
cdr3_nt: TGTGCCAGCAGCTTAGCCCGCAGCAGGGCTGGAAACACCATATATTTT
cdr3_aa: CASSLARSRAGNTIYF

v_call: TRBV6-2/TRBV6-3
cdr3_length: 14
d_call: .
j_call: TRBJ2-1
clone_size: .
cdr3_nt: TGTGCCAGCAGTCAAAAAAGACAGGACAATGAGCAGTTCTTC
cdr3_aa: CASSQKRQDNEQFF

v_call: TRBV7-9
cdr3_length: 13
d_call: .
j_call: TRBJ1-2
clone_size: once
cdr3_nt: TGTGCCAGCAGCTTACCACAGAATGGAGGCTACACCTTC
cdr3_aa: CASSLPQNGGYTF

v_call: TRBV20-1
cdr3_length: 12
d_call: .
j_call: TRBJ2-5
clone_size: once
cdr3_nt: TGCAGTGCGGCCCGTACCAAAGAGACCCAGTACTTC
cdr3_aa: CSAARTKETQYF

v_call: TRBV2
cdr3_length: 13
d_call: TRBD1
j_call: TRBJ1-6
clone_size: .
cdr3_nt: TGTGCCAGCAGTGGGGACAGCCTCGCGACGGGGCACTTT
cdr3_aa: CASSGDSLATGHF

v_call: TRBV2
cdr3_length: 12
d_call: .
j_call: TRBJ2-5
clone_size: few
cdr3_nt: TGTGCCAGCAGTGAGGCGGGGGAGACCCAGTACTTC
cdr3_aa: CASSEAGETQYF

v_call: TRBV3-1
cdr3_length: 15
d_call: .
j_call: TRBJ2-7
clone_size: .
cdr3_nt: TGTGCCAGCAGCCAAGACCCGACAGGCCCCTACGAGCAGTACTTC
cdr3_aa: CASSQDPTGPYEQYF

v_call: TRBV3-1
cdr3_length: 15
d_call: .
j_call: TRBJ2-6
clone_size: .
cdr3_nt: TGTGCCAGCAGCCCCGTTAACTCTGGGGCCAACGTCCTGACTTTC
cdr3_aa: CASSPVNSGANVLTF

v_call: TRBV29-1
cdr3_length: 13
d_call: TRBD1
j_call: TRBJ1-1
clone_size: once
cdr3_nt: TGCAGCGTCCGCCCATCAACAGGGGCTGAAGCTTTCTTT
cdr3_aa: CSVRPSTGAEAFF

v_call: TRBV5-1
cdr3_length: 13
d_call: TRBD1
j_call: TRBJ1-2
clone_size: once
cdr3_nt: TGCGCCAGCAGTTTGGGACAGGGGCGACGCTACACCTTC
cdr3_aa: CASSLGQGRRYTF

v_call: TRBV6-5
cdr3_length: 13
d_call: .
j_call: TRBJ2-2
clone_size: .
cdr3_nt: TGTGCCAGCAGACGAGGGTTGGGCGGGGAGCTGTTTTTT
cdr3_aa: CASRRGLGGELFF

v_call: TRBV5-1
cdr3_length: 12
d_call: .
j_call: TRBJ2-7
clone_size: .
cdr3_nt: TGCGCCAGCAGCCGGGCCTCCCAGGAGCAGTACTTC
cdr3_aa: CASSRASQEQYF

v_call: TRBV20-1
cdr3_length: 13
d_call: .
j_call: TRBJ1-4
clone_size: .
cdr3_nt: TGCAGTGCCACTCCTGGAAGGAGGGAAAAACTGTTTTTT
cdr3_aa: CSATPGRREKLFF

v_call: TRBV4-1
cdr3_length: 15
d_call: .
j_call: TRBJ1-2
clone_size: .
cdr3_nt: TGCGCCAGCAGCCAGATGGAGGGGCTCGACTATGGCTACACCTTC
cdr3_aa: CASSQMEGLDYGYTF

v_call: TRBV4-3
cdr3_length: 15
d_call: TRBD2
j_call: TRBJ2-3
clone_size: .
cdr3_nt: TGCGCCAGCAGCCAAGATTCAACTAGCGCGGATACGCAGTATTTT
cdr3_aa: CASSQDSTSADTQYF

v_call: TRBV7-3
cdr3_length: 13
d_call: TRBD2
j_call: TRBJ2-1
clone_size: once
cdr3_nt: TGTGCCAGCAGCTCAATGCTAGCGGGGGCACAGTTCTTC
cdr3_aa: CASSSMLAGAQFF

v_call: TRBV20-1
cdr3_length: 15
d_call: .
j_call: TRBJ2-1
clone_size: .
cdr3_nt: TGCAGTGCTAGTAGTATGGCCCCCGGTGGGAATGAGCAGTTCTTC
cdr3_aa: CSASSMAPGGNEQFF

v_call: TRBV24-1
cdr3_length: 11
d_call: TRBD2
j_call: TRBJ2-1
clone_size: .
cdr3_nt: TGTGCCACCAGTGTCGGGACTAGTCAGTTCTTC
cdr3_aa: CATSVGTSQFF

v_call: TRBV4-3
cdr3_length: 17
d_call: .
j_call: TRBJ2-3
clone_size: .
cdr3_nt: TGCGCCAGCAGCCACCGAAGGGGCCTAGCGTCCACAGATACGCAGTATTTT
cdr3_aa: CASSHRRGLASTDTQYF

v_call: TRBV2
cdr3_length: 14
d_call: .
j_call: TRBJ2-1
clone_size: once
cdr3_nt: TGTGCCAGCCGGAGGCAGAGCTCCTACAATGAGCAGTTCTTC
cdr3_aa: CASRRQSSYNEQFF

v_call: TRBV20-1
cdr3_length: 15
d_call: .
j_call: TRBJ2-5
clone_size: .
cdr3_nt: TGCAGTGCTAGACCCCCGCTACCCGACGAAGAGACCCAGTACTTC
cdr3_aa: CSARPPLPDEETQYF